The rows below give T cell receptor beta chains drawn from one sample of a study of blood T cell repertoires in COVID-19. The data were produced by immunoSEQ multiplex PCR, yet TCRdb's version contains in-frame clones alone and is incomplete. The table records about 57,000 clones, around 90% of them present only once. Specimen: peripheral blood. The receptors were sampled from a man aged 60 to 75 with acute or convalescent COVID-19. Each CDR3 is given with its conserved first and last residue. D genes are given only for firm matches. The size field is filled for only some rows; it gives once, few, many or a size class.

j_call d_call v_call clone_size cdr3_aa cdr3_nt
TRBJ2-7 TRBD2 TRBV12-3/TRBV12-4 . CASSVAGVNEQYF TGTGCCAGCAGCGTAGCGGGAGTTAACGAGCAGTACTTC
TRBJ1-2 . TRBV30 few CAWKKFSRMVDYGYTF TGTGCCTGGAAGAAATTTAGTCGAATGGTGGACTATGGCTACACCTTC
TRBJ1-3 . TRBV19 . CASRGSSGNTIYF TGTGCCAGTCGGGGTAGCTCTGGAAACACCATATATTTT
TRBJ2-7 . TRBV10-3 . CAISRGQGGSYEQYF TGTGCCATCAGTCGCGGCCAGGGTGGCTCCTACGAGCAGTACTTC
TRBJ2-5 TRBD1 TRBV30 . CAWSVDRAQETQYF TGTGCCTGGAGTGTGGACAGGGCGCAAGAGACCCAGTACTTC
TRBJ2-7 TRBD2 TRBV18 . CASSGGLAGPYEQYF TGTGCCAGCTCAGGGGGACTAGCGGGGCCCTACGAGCAGTACTTC
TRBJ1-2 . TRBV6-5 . CASSSPVGRGYTF TGTGCCAGCAGTTCCCCCGTGGGGCGGGGCTACACCTTC
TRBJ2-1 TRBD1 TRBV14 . CASSHYLGQELNEQFF TGTGCCAGCAGCCACTACCTCGGACAGGAACTCAATGAGCAGTTCTTC
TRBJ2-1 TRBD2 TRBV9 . CASSVGLNSRAGATYNEQFF TGTGCCAGCAGCGTAGGGCTGAACAGCAGGGCGGGAGCTACTTACAATGAGCAGTTCTTC
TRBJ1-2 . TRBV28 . CASSPTLGGLGYGYTF TGTGCCAGCAGTCCCACTCTCGGGGGACTGGGCTATGGCTACACCTTC
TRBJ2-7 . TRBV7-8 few CASSLSGTYEQYF TGTGCCAGCAGCTTATCAGGGACCTACGAGCAGTACTTC
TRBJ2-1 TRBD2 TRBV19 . CASGGTSGPDARNEQFF TGTGCCAGCGGGGGGACTAGCGGACCCGATGCCCGCAATGAGCAGTTCTTC
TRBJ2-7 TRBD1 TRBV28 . CASRRDRGEQYF TGTGCCAGCAGGAGGGACAGGGGCGAGCAGTACTTC
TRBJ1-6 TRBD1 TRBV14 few CASSPDRGRINSPLHF TGTGCCAGCAGCCCCGACAGGGGGCGGATTAATTCACCCCTCCACTTT
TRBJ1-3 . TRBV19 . CASTGESFSGNTIYF TGTGCCAGTACTGGGGAGAGCTTCTCTGGAAACACCATATATTTT
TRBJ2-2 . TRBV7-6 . CASSFRPIGGTGELFF TGTGCCAGCAGCTTTCGGCCCATCGGAGGCACCGGGGAGCTGTTTTTT
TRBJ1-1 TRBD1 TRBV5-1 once CASSLGTGGLNTEAFF TGCGCCAGCAGCCTCGGGACAGGGGGCTTGAACACTGAAGCTTTCTTT
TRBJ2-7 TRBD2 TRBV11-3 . CASSFPGGYEQYF TGTGCCAGCAGCTTTCCCGGGGGGTACGAGCAGTACTTC
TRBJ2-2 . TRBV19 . CASSIPGPANTGELFF TGTGCCAGTAGTATCCCAGGGCCCGCGAACACCGGGGAGCTGTTTTTT
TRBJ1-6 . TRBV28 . CASGAPNSPLHF TGTGCCAGCGGAGCCCCTAATTCACCCCTCCACTTT
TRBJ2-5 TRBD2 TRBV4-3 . CASSLGLAGETQYF TGCGCCAGCAGCCTTGGTCTAGCGGGAGAGACCCAGTACTTC
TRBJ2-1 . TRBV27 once CASSFLRVGDNEQFF TGTGCCAGCAGTTTCTTACGGGTTGGTGACAATGAGCAGTTCTTC
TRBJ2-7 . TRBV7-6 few CASSPTGSYEQYF TGTGCCAGCAGTCCCACAGGGAGCTACGAGCAGTACTTC
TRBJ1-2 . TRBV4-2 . CASSPRGGVGIDYGYTF TGTGCCAGCAGCCCCCGGGGGGGGGTGGGGATCGACTATGGCTACACCTTC
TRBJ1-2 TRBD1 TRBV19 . CASSIDLDRGQRNGYTF TGTGCCAGTAGTATAGATTTGGACAGGGGGCAAAGGAATGGCTACACCTTC
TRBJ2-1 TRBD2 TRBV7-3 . CASSLRASGSSTYNEQFF TGTGCCAGCAGCTTAAGGGCTAGCGGGAGTTCCACTTACAATGAGCAGTTCTTC
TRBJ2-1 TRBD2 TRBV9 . CASSVEAAGGSYNEQFF TGTGCCAGCAGCGTAGAAGCAGCGGGAGGTTCCTACAATGAGCAGTTCTTC
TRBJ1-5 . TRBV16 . CASSQLREGQPQHF TGTGCCAGCAGCCAACTCAGGGAGGGCCAGCCCCAGCATTTT
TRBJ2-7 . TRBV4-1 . CASSQEQGPYEQYF TGCGCCAGCAGCCAAGAACAGGGACCCTACGAGCAGTACTTC
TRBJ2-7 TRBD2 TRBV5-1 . CASSLNRVGGSGISYEQYF TGCGCCAGCAGCCTAAACAGGGTCGGAGGTAGCGGGATATCCTACGAGCAGTACTTC
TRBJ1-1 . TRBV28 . CASSILGQTNTEAFF TGTGCCAGCAGCATACTAGGGCAGACGAACACTGAAGCTTTCTTT
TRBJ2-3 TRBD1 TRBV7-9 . CASSRRGDRGLGISDTQYF TGTGCCAGCAGCCGGCGTGGGGACAGAGGTCTCGGGATATCAGATACGCAGTATTTT
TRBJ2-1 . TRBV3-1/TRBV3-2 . CASSQEVSDEQFF TGTGCCAGCAGCCAAGAAGTGAGCGATGAGCAGTTCTTC
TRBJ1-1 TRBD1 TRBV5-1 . CASSSQGGLNTEAFF TGCGCCAGCAGCTCCCAAGGGGGCTTGAACACTGAAGCTTTCTTT
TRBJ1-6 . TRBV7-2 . CASSLQLSGESPLHF TGTGCCAGCAGCCTCCAACTATCGGGGGAGTCACCCCTCCACTTT
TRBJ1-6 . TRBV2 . CASLLTTGTNSPLHF TGTGCCAGCCTCCTCACGACAGGCACTAATTCACCCCTCCACTTT
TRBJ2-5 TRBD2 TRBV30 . CAWSVASGRMETQYF TGTGCCTGGAGTGTAGCTAGCGGGAGAATGGAGACCCAGTACTTC
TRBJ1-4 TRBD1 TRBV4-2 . CASSQVYRGQGITNEKLFF TGTGCCAGCAGCCAAGTTTACAGGGGGCAGGGAATAACTAATGAAAAACTGTTTTTT
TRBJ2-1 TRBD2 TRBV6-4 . CASSGTSGSRQFF TGTGCCAGCAGTGGAACTAGCGGGAGTAGGCAGTTCTTC
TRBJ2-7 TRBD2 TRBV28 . CASRSAGTSSDEQYF TGTGCCAGCAGATCAGCCGGGACTAGCTCCGACGAGCAGTACTTC
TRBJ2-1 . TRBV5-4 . CASSLDGRSADEQFF TGTGCCAGCAGCTTGGACGGGAGAAGTGCGGATGAGCAGTTCTTC
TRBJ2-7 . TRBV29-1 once CSVLVAEQYF TGCAGCGTTCTCGTGGCCGAGCAGTACTTC
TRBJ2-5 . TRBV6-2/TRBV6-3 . CASSYSGGEAILQETQYF TGTGCCAGCAGTTACTCCGGCGGAGAAGCTATTCTACAAGAGACCCAGTACTTC
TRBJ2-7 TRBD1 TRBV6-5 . CASSPAGDSTYEQYF TGTGCCAGCAGCCCGGCAGGGGACAGCACCTACGAGCAGTACTTC
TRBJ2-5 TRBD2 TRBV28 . CASSLGLAGSSETQYF TGTGCCAGCAGTTTGGGCCTAGCGGGAAGTTCAGAGACCCAGTACTTC
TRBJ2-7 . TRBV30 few CALLTGYEQYF TGTGCCTTACTGACAGGCTACGAGCAGTACTTC
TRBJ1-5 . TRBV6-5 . CASRQATINQPQHF TGTGCCAGCAGACAGGCGACAATCAATCAGCCCCAGCATTTT
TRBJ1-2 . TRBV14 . CASSQNLDSRHYGYTF TGTGCCAGCAGCCAAAACCTTGACAGCCGTCACTATGGCTACACCTTC
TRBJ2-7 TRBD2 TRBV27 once CASSFSGGEQYF TGTGCCAGCAGTTTCTCGGGAGGGGAGCAGTACTTC
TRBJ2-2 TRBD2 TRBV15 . CATSRASGANTGELFF TGTGCCACCAGCAGAGCTAGCGGGGCGAACACCGGGGAGCTGTTTTTT
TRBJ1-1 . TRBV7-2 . CASSVGTNTEAFF TGTGCCAGCAGCGTCGGGACTAACACTGAAGCTTTCTTT
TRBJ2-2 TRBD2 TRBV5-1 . CASSLSGRDTGELFF TGCGCCAGCAGTCTTAGCGGGAGGGACACCGGGGAGCTGTTTTTT
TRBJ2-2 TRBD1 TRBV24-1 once CATSEPPGQGSGELFF TGTGCCACCAGTGAGCCACCGGGACAGGGGTCCGGGGAGCTGTTTTTT
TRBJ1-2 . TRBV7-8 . CASSPRLAGYTF TGTGCCAGCAGCCCTCGACTGGCTGGCTACACCTTC